This passage covers 18 T cell receptor beta chains from one sample sequenced in a study of blood T cell repertoires in COVID-19. Profiling relied on immunoSEQ multiplex PCR, and the TCRdb table lists in-frame clones only, not all of them. The table includes roughly 410,000 clones, around 91% detected once. Sequencing was carried out using peripheral blood. The origin of the receptors is a woman in her 40s with COVID-19, enrolled during active disease.

The genes are TRBV11-2 and TRBJ1-3, with D perhaps TRBD1 (5 bases). The V gene lost 3 bases and the J gene lost 3 bases, with 12 bases spanning the gap. CDR1 is SGHAT and CDR2 is FQNNGV in the germline V gene. CDR3 length equals 15 residues. The CDR3 nucleotides are TGTGCCAGCAGCTTGGCTGGGGCGATTGGAAACACCATATATTTT. Its protein product is CASSLAGAIGNTIYF.

The chain is built from TRBV4-1 and TRBJ1-5; D perhaps matches TRBD1 (5 bases). Trimming shortened V by 1 base and J by 2 bases, and 9 bases separated the two germline ends. The CDR3 covers 15 residues. The germline V gene has CDR1 MGHRA and CDR2 YSYEKL. The CDR3 loop reads CASSQGGEGNQPQHF. CDR3 in DNA: TGCGCCAGCAGCCAAGGGGGGGAAGGCAATCAGCCCCAGCATTTT.

This rearrangement joins TRBV9 to TRBJ1-2; TRBD1 might be the D (5 bases). With 4 bases removed from V and 4 bases from J, the gap between germline ends came to 11 bases. CDR1 SGDLS and CDR2 YYNGEE come from the germline V gene. This CDR3 has 13 residues. CDR3: CASSLDSLYGYTF. The CDR3 DNA reads as TGTGCCAGCAGCCTTGACAGCCTCTATGGCTACACCTTC.

J is TRBJ2-2 and V is TRBV28; the D is unclear. From germline, CDR1 is MDHEN and CDR2 SYDVKM. The CDR3 has 15 residues. Deletions cut 1 base from V and 1 base from J, with 7 bases between. The CDR3 loop is CASSLFVRNTGELFF. CDR3 bases: TGTGCCAGCAGTTTATTTGTGCGGAACACCGGGGAGCTGTTTTTT.

The chain employs TRBV2 and TRBJ1-5; no reliable D call. The CDR3 totals 16 residues. Germline assignment: CDR1 SNHLY and CDR2 FYNNEI. V was cut by 3 bases and J by 2 bases, with 14 bases left in between. CDR3 in amino acids: CASSDFPKGGNQPQHF. CDR3 DNA sequence: TGTGCCAGCAGTGATTTTCCGAAGGGAGGCAATCAGCCCCAGCATTTT.

The chain uses TRBV6-5 and TRBJ2-5; 9 nucleotides line up with TRBD2. V lost 6 bases and J lost 2; bases outside the gene matches: 7. The germline gives CDR1 MNHEY, CDR2 SVGAGI. The CDR3 loop spans 15 amino acids. CDR3 coding DNA: TGTGCCAGCAGCCCAACTCTAGCGGGACAAGAGACCCAGTACTTC. Translating it yields CASSPTLAGQETQYF.

The chain recombines TRBV14 with TRBJ1-5, with TRBD1 matching 9 bases. The CDR3 spans 18 residues. Germline V gives CDR1 SGHDN, CDR2 FVKESK. The V and J ends lost 0 bases and 3 bases, in that order; junction bases with no gene match: 9. Here the CDR3 DNA reads TGTGCCAGCAGCCAAGAATGGAGAGACAGGGGGATCAATCAGCCCCAGCATTTT. Amino acids: CASSQEWRDRGINQPQHF.

The chain employs TRBV7-2 and TRBJ2-1; 8 bases are a match to TRBD2. Germline V gene lookup returns CDR1 SGHTA and CDR2 FQGNSA. The ends lost 5 bases at V and 9 bases at J; junction bases unmatched: 6. This CDR3 comprises 13 residues. CDR3 coding DNA: TGTGCCAGCAGCAACAACCTAGCGGGTGAGCAGTTCTTC. Translated, it gives CASSNNLAGEQFF.

The chain uses TRBV5-1 and TRBJ1-2; D ambiguous. The CDR3 contains 16 residues. V lost 0 bases and J lost 2, with 14 bases in between. The germline V gene has CDR1 SGHRS and CDR2 YFSETQ. DNA for the CDR3: TGCGCCAGCAGCTTGGGCCCGGGAGCCGAGAACTATGGCTACACCTTC. Protein sequence: CASSLGPGAENYGYTF.

This clone was seen a few times. The chain couples TRBV2 to TRBJ1-2; D is possibly TRBD1 (6 bases). Looked up from germline, CDR1 is SNHLY and CDR2 is FYNNEI. With 5 bases removed from V and 0 bases from J, the gap between germline ends came to 10 bases. CDR3 length equals 14 residues. The CDR3 DNA reads TGTGCCAGCAGTCGTTGGACAGCTAACTATGGCTACACCTTC. Protein product: CASSRWTANYGYTF.

The chain uses TRBV6-2 or TRBV6-3 and TRBJ2-2; D not resolved. Germline V gene sequence: CDR1 MNHEY, CDR2 SVGEGT. V lost 5 bases, J lost 6 bases, and 16 bases lay in between. The CDR3 is 15 residues long. The CDR3, as DNA: TGTGCCAGCAGTCGGAACCCAGGAAATGCCGGGGAGCTGTTTTTT. This encodes CASSRNPGNAGELFF.

This chain connects TRBV5-1 to TRBJ2-7; D might be TRBD2 (6 bases). The germline V gene has CDR1 SGHRS and CDR2 YFSETQ. Trimming removed 2 bases from V and 4 bases from J, with 13 bases in between. The CDR3 runs to 14 residues. CDR3 in DNA: TGCGCCAGCAGCTTCGGGACTCAGACATACGAGCAGTACTTC. Translated, it gives CASSFGTQTYEQYF.

The chain uses TRBV6-2 or TRBV6-3 and TRBJ1-6; TRBD1 aligns across 8 bases. The germline V gene has CDR1 MNHEY and CDR2 SVGEGT. This CDR3 has 17 amino acids. V trimming: 6 bases; J trimming: 0 bases; junction bases outside the gene matches: 7. The CDR3 loop is CASSPNTGGSYNSPLHF. The DNA for the CDR3 is TGTGCCAGCAGCCCTAACACAGGGGGCTCCTATAATTCACCCCTCCACTTT.

Details on this clone: Other DNA variants within this sample encode the same CDR3. CDR3 nucleotide sequence: TGTGCCAGCAGCTTAGGGGACAGAAGAAATGAAAAACTGTTTTTT. It yields the protein CASSLGDRRNEKLFF. The chain links TRBV7-2 to TRBJ1-4, with 7 bases fitting TRBD1. Germline CDR1 SGHTA, CDR2 FQGNSA. The V gene end was trimmed by 1 base and the J gene end by 5 bases; junction bases not matched to a gene: 4. This CDR3 region has 15 residues.

The J gene is TRBJ2-1, the V gene TRBV7-2; 16 nucleotides match TRBD2. The CDR3 is 17 residues long. Germline-derived CDR1 and CDR2 are SGHTA and FQGNSA. Germline trimming cut 3 bases from V and 8 bases from J; bases unmatched to any gene: 7. This CDR3 is CASSFRGLAGGPDEQFF. The CDR3 DNA reads as TGTGCCAGCAGCTTCCGGGGACTAGCGGGGGGGCCGGATGAGCAGTTCTTC.

The chain carries TRBV7-8 and TRBJ1-4, with 10 bases fitting TRBD1. The CDR3 spans 17 residues. CDR1 SGHVS and CDR2 FQNEAQ come from the germline V gene. Unmatched junction bases numbered 8, after V lost 4 bases and J lost 3 bases. DNA for the CDR3: TGTGCCAGCAGCTCGGGACAGGGGTTAGTGGCTAATGAAAAACTGTTTTTT. The encoded protein is CASSSGQGLVANEKLFF.

The rearrangement joins TRBV4-1 to TRBJ1-2; unclear D gene. CDR1 is MGHRA and CDR2 is YSYEKL in the germline V gene. The V end lost 1 base, the J end lost 8 bases, and 11 bases lay between the germline ends. This CDR3 spans 13 amino acids. The CDR3 reads CASSQVPGGGYTF. CDR3 DNA sequence: TGCGCCAGCAGCCAAGTACCTGGAGGGGGCTACACCTTC.

The V gene is TRBV6-5, the J gene TRBJ1-4; perhaps TRBD1 as D (5 bases). The CDR3 contains 14 residues. Per the germline V gene, CDR1 is MNHEY and CDR2 is SVGAGI. V was clipped by 4 bases and J by 0 bases, with 6 bases between them. CDR3 nucleotide sequence: TGTGCCAGCAGTTGGACATCAACTAATGAAAAACTGTTTTTT. It translates to CASSWTSTNEKLFF.